Within the sample, the clone carrying this T cell receptor beta chain is medium-sized (0.01 to 0.1%). Its specificity is not known. The data stem from a study of liver allograft versus peripheral blood T cells. The overall study: Comparisons were made between T cell receptor repertoires found in transplanted livers and those circulating in recipients' peripheral blood.

This CDR3 has 17 residues. CDR1 LNHNV and CDR2 YYDKDF come from the germline V gene (reference sequence). V shed 1 base, J shed 4 bases, and the junction held 4 bases outside the gene matches. Study-level points and caveats: Liver allograft and peripheral blood T cell receptor repertoires reportedly differed.

TCRdb re-called the reads through MiXCR, storing one row per CDR3 protein. The table includes 7,000 to 9,000 distinct CDR3 sequences, about 18% detected once. The chain employs TRBV15 and TRBJ2-5; 15 bases line up with TRBD2. This TCR came from a human patient who had a liver transplant. The graft donor may account for some of the T cells. This chain's CDR3 is CATSRGLGLAGGETQYF. CDR3 in DNA: TGTGCCACCAGCAGAGGATTGGGACTAGCGGGAGGAGAGACCCAGTACTTC.